One sample yielded the 31 T cell receptor beta chains listed below, sequenced in a study of blood T cell repertoires in COVID-19. The assay was immunoSEQ multiplex PCR, and TCRdb's table has in-frame clones only and misses some. The table includes fewer than 300,000 clones, 65% to 90% detected once. The sample comprised peripheral blood. The receptors originated from a man aged 45-65 years with active or convalescent COVID-19.

V is TRBV25-1 and J is TRBJ2-7; 7 nucleotides agree with TRBD1. CDR3 length equals 12 residues. V shed 7 bases, J shed 1 base, and the junction held 1 base outside the gene matches. Germline CDR1 MGHDK, CDR2 SYGVNS. The DNA for the CDR3 is TGTGCCAGCACGGGACAGTCCTACGAGCAGTACTTC. This gives the protein CASTGQSYEQYF.

The chain carries TRBV6-5 and TRBJ2-7, with a tentative D call TRBD1 (5 bases). This CDR3 has 16 amino acids. Trimming pared 2 bases from V and 5 bases from J, leaving 19 bases between. Looked up from germline, CDR1 is MNHEY and CDR2 is SVGAGI. CDR3 in DNA: TGTGCCAGCAGTTACAGGGGCTATAGGGGCAAGGACGAGCAGTACTTC. Its translation is CASSYRGYRGKDEQYF.

This chain uses TRBV13 with TRBJ2-7; 10 bases fit TRBD2. V trimming: 5 bases; J trimming: 4 bases; junction bases outside the gene matches: 14. Germline lookup yields CDR1 PRHDT and CDR2 FYEKMQ (reference sequence). CDR3 length: 17 amino acids. The CDR3 is CASSATLAGVLPYEQYF. The CDR3 coding sequence is TGTGCCAGCAGCGCCACCCTAGCGGGAGTCCTTCCATACGAGCAGTACTTC.

On this clone: The sample holds other DNA sequences that translate to the same CDR3. This rearrangement joins TRBV5-6 to TRBJ1-1; D might be TRBD1 (6 bases). The CDR3 runs 15 residues. V was clipped by 0 bases and J by 0 bases, with 9 bases between them. The germline V gene encodes CDR1 SGHDT and CDR2 YYEEEE. CDR3 loop: CASSLGGRLNTEAFF. The CDR3 DNA reads as TGTGCCAGCAGCTTGGGGGGGCGGTTGAACACTGAAGCTTTCTTT.

In its sample, this clone was seen once. The junction departs from the called germline gene at one end, perhaps through a read error. The chain couples TRBV4-2 to TRBJ2-7; a possible D gene is TRBD1 (5 bases). The CDR3 loop spans 13 amino acids. Looked up from germline, CDR1 is LGHNA and CDR2 is YNFKEQ. The CDR3 is CASSYDSSSEQYF. The CDR3 region has the DNA TGTGCCAGCAGCTACGACAGTTCCTCCGAGCAGTACTTC.

The chain recombines TRBV7-9 with TRBJ2-1; tentatively, D is TRBD2 (6 bases). Trimming pared 4 bases from V and 3 bases from J, leaving 13 bases between. This CDR3 spans 15 amino acids. CDR1 and CDR2 (germline): SEHNR, FQNEAQ (reference sequence). CDR3 DNA sequence: TGTGCCAGCAGCTCCTCCGGGACTCTCTACAATGAGCAGTTCTTC. Translated: CASSSSGTLYNEQFF.

The chain carries TRBV3-1 (or the pseudogene TRBV3-2) and TRBJ2-1; 7 bases are a match to TRBD2. The CDR3 loop spans 13 amino acids. With V trimmed by 4 bases and J by 7 bases, 4 bases remained unmatched. Germline values: CDR1 LGHDT, CDR2 YNNKEL (reference sequence). The CDR3 bases are TGTGCCAGCAGCCCGGGGACTACGAATGAGCAGTTCTTC. Amino acids: CASSPGTTNEQFF.

The chain is built from TRBV7-9 and TRBJ2-3; maybe TRBD1 (6 bases). Germline CDR1 is SEHNR and CDR2 is FQNEAQ (reference sequence). The V and J ends lost 5 bases and 0 bases respectively, with 12 bases between them. CDR3 size: 15 residues. Here the CDR3 reads CASSLGQKSTDTQYF. The CDR3 DNA sequence: TGTGCCAGCAGCCTAGGACAGAAAAGCACAGATACGCAGTATTTT.

V is TRBV4-3 and J is TRBJ1-1; no definite D call. V lost 0 bases to trimming and J lost 1 base, with 3 bases between them. CDR3 length equals 13 residues. Germline CDR1 and CDR2: LGHNA and YSLEER. Here the CDR3 DNA reads TGCGCCAGCAGCCAAGAACAGAACACTGAAGCTTTCTTT. It encodes CASSQEQNTEAFF.

The chain couples TRBV30 to TRBJ1-6; 9 nucleotides agree with TRBD1. The V segment lost 4 bases and the J segment 7 bases; nucleotides outside the gene matches: 2. Germline assignment: CDR1 GTSNPN and CDR2 SVGIG (reference sequence). This CDR3 is built from 13 residues. The CDR3 spells CAWTGTGNSPLHF. The CDR3 nucleotides are TGTGCCTGGACCGGGACAGGGAATTCACCCCTCCACTTT.

The chain uses TRBV5-1 and TRBJ2-7, with 9 bases identical to TRBD2. V dropped 0 bases and J dropped 2; count of bases not matched to a gene: 6. Germline CDR1 reads SGHRS; CDR2 reads YFSETQ. CDR3 size: 16 residues. Here the CDR3 DNA reads TGCGCCAGCAGCTTGGGGGCTAGCGGGAAGGCCTACGAGCAGTACTTC. It is translated as CASSLGASGKAYEQYF.

The rearrangement joins TRBV5-1 to TRBJ1-1; tentative D call: TRBD1 (5 bases). Trimming removed 4 bases at V and 2 bases at J, with 15 bases between. CDR3 size: 15 residues. Germline CDR1 and CDR2: SGHRS and YFSETQ. CDR3 loop: CASSGGVSGNTEAFF. The CDR3 nucleotides are TGCGCCAGCAGCGGAGGGGTTTCGGGCAACACTGAAGCTTTCTTT.

This clone was counted at least ten times. The CDR3 DNA reads TGTGCCAGCAGCGTAGAAGAAAGGGGCTATGGCTACACCTTC. It encodes CASSVEERGYGYTF. This sequence joins TRBV9 and TRBJ1-2; perhaps TRBD1 as D (5 bases). The CDR3 consists of 14 residues. V dropped 0 bases and J dropped 4 bases, with 10 bases sitting between them. In germline, CDR1 is SGDLS, CDR2 YYNGEE.

This rearrangement joins TRBV30 to TRBJ2-5; 11 bases are a match to TRBD2. Germline CDR1 GTSNPN, CDR2 SVGIG (reference sequence). The CDR3 is 15 residues long. With V trimmed by 2 bases and J by 1 base, 3 bases remained unmatched. The CDR3: CAWSRLAGFQETQYF. CDR3 DNA sequence: TGTGCCTGGAGTAGACTAGCGGGATTCCAAGAGACCCAGTACTTC.

The V gene is TRBV2, the J gene TRBJ2-2, with D perhaps TRBD1 (5 bases). The CDR3 is 13 amino acids. The germline CDR1 and CDR2 sequences are SNHLY and FYNNEI. V gave up 8 bases and J gave up 6 bases, with 13 bases separating them. CDR3 DNA: TGTGCCAGCCGGCCCCAGGGCGCCGGGGAGCTGTTTTTT. Encoded protein: CASRPQGAGELFF.

This chain links TRBV6-5 with TRBJ1-2; no clear D. The CDR3 is made up of 13 amino acids. In germline, CDR1 is MNHEY, CDR2 SVGAGI. The V end lost 6 bases, the J end lost 4 bases, and 12 bases lay between the germline ends. This chain's CDR3 is CASRLDISYGYTF. CDR3 in DNA: TGTGCCAGCAGACTTGACATTTCCTATGGCTACACCTTC.

V gene TRBV10-3 combines with J gene TRBJ1-2; no firm D call. The CDR3 is 13 residues long. Looked up from germline, CDR1 is ENHRY and CDR2 is SYGVKD. Trimming pared 6 bases from V and 4 bases from J, leaving 12 bases between. CDR3 in DNA: TGTGCCATCAGCCCGGACTCTAGCTATGGCTACACCTTC. This gives the protein CAISPDSSYGYTF.

The chain links TRBV9 to TRBJ1-3; D not certain. Germline CDR1 reads SGDLS; CDR2 reads YYNGEE. Trimming removed 0 bases at V and 0 bases at J, with 19 bases between. The CDR3 loop spans 19 amino acids. The chain's CDR3 is CASSVEPRAGPSSGNTIYF. CDR3 in DNA: TGTGCCAGCAGCGTAGAGCCCCGTGCAGGTCCCAGCTCTGGAAACACCATATATTTT.

This chain uses TRBV7-9 with TRBJ1-1; no reliable D call. V was cut by 5 bases and J by 8 bases, with 18 bases left in between. The CDR3 contains 14 residues. Germline lookup yields CDR1 SEHNR and CDR2 FQNEAQ (reference sequence). CDR3 nucleotides: TGTGCCAGCAGCCCCACCTTGCTGACTCAAGAAGCTTTCTTT. This sequence encodes CASSPTLLTQEAFF.

V and J are TRBV28 and TRBJ2-7; tentatively, D is TRBD2 (6 bases). The CDR3 spans 13 residues. V gave up 6 bases and J gave up 6 bases, with 15 bases separating them. CDR1 is MDHEN, CDR2 SYDVKM, per germline. The CDR3 DNA reads TGTGCCAGCAGCGTGGAGGGTCGGGGCGAGCAGTACTTC. This codes for CASSVEGRGEQYF. Together with reference TRBV28 and TRBJ2-7, the CDR3 gives the full variable domain: DVKVTQSSRYLVKRTGEKVFLECVQDMDHENMFWYRQDPGLGLRLIYFSYDVKMKEKGDIPEGYSVSREKKERFSLILESASTNQTSMYLCASSVEGRGEQYFGPGTRLTVT.

This clone was recorded a few times. The chain has TRBV9 and TRBJ1-6, with unresolved D. V lost 3 bases, J lost 9 bases, and 19 bases lay in between. The CDR3 covers 16 residues. Germline CDR1 SGDLS, CDR2 YYNGEE. CDR3 in amino acids: CASSARPAGDGSPLHF. CDR3 bases: TGTGCCAGCAGCGCTCGCCCGGCGGGAGACGGTTCACCCCTCCACTTT.

In this sample, this clone turned up once. The CDR3 protein is CASSLRGAGENNEQFF. For the CDR3, the DNA is TGTGCCAGCAGCCTCCGGGGAGCGGGAGAGAACAATGAGCAGTTCTTC. The chain carries TRBV5-5 and TRBJ2-1, with 8 bases identical to TRBD2. Losses at the gene ends were 4 bases for V and 5 bases for J; bases not matched to a gene: 11. CDR1 is SGHKS, CDR2 YYEKEE, per germline (reference sequence). CDR3 size: 16 residues.

This clone is a singleton in its sample. This chain joins TRBV7-8 and TRBJ2-2, with D perhaps matching TRBD1 (6 bases). V dropped 5 bases and J dropped 4 bases, with 11 bases sitting between them. The CDR3 has 14 residues. Germline lookup yields CDR1 SGHVS and CDR2 FQNEAQ. The DNA of the CDR3 is TGTGCCAGCAGCCTCGGACAGAGCACCGGGGAGCTGTTTTTT. It specifies CASSLGQSTGELFF.

The chain has TRBV15 and TRBJ1-2; possibly TRBD1 for D (6 bases). The CDR3 contains 13 residues. Trimming left V 0 bases short and J 10 bases short, with 12 bases between. In germline, CDR1 is LNHNV, CDR2 YYDKDF (reference sequence). The CDR3 nucleotides are TGTGCCACCAGCAGAGATCGAACAGGGCACTACACCTTC. Translated: CATSRDRTGHYTF.

This chain links TRBV15 with TRBJ1-4, with D tentatively TRBD1 (6 bases). V was cut by 0 bases and J by 8 bases, with 16 bases left in between. In germline, CDR1 is LNHNV, CDR2 YYDKDF (reference sequence). This CDR3 spans 16 amino acids. The CDR3 here is CATSREQGPRWEKLFF. Written as DNA, the CDR3 is TGTGCCACCAGCAGAGAGCAGGGGCCCCGGTGGGAAAAACTGTTTTTT.

The CDR3 spells CASGIIGLAGNEQFF. In DNA, the CDR3 is TGTGCCAGCGGAATAATCGGACTAGCGGGTAATGAGCAGTTCTTC. The chain recombines TRBV27 with TRBJ2-1, with 11 bases aligning to TRBD2. Germline V gives CDR1 MNHEY, CDR2 SMNVEV (reference sequence). The ends lost 8 bases at V and 7 bases at J; junction bases unmatched: 10. This CDR3 has 15 amino acids.

This clone was found a few times. For the CDR3, the DNA is TGCAGCGTTCAGCGCAGCGAAAAACTGTTTTTT. It is translated as CSVQRSEKLFF. This chain uses TRBV29-1 with TRBJ1-4; no clear D. With 5 bases removed from V and 8 bases from J, the gap between germline ends came to 9 bases. Germline-derived CDR1 and CDR2 are SQVTM and ANQGSEA. The length of the CDR3 is 11 residues.

The chain recombines TRBV18 with TRBJ2-5; the D gene is possibly TRBD1 (5 bases). V was pared by 5 bases and J by 0 bases, with 7 bases between. Looked up from germline, CDR1 is KGHSH and CDR2 is LQKENI. The CDR3 has 13 amino acids. The chain's CDR3 is CASSADNQETQYF. CDR3 nucleotide sequence: TGTGCCAGCTCAGCGGACAACCAAGAGACCCAGTACTTC.

The V call is TRBV5-1, the J call TRBJ1-1; TRBD1 agrees at 10 bases. CDR1 is SGHRS, CDR2 YFSETQ, per germline. With 4 bases clipped from V and 7 bases from J, the junction kept 10 bases outside the gene matches. CDR3 size: 15 residues. The CDR3 nucleotides are TGCGCCAGCAGCACCGTCCCGGGACAGGGGATTGAAGCTTTCTTT. Translation gives CASSTVPGQGIEAFF.

There are a few counts of this clone. This sequence joins TRBV10-3 and TRBJ1-1, with TRBD1 as a possible D gene (5 bases). CDR1 ENHRY and CDR2 SYGVKD come from the germline V gene. V was pared by 6 bases and J by 1 base, with 9 bases between. The CDR3 contains 13 residues. The CDR3 reads CAIRSTGNTEAFF. The CDR3 DNA sequence: TGTGCCATCAGGAGTACAGGGAACACTGAAGCTTTCTTT.

The chain combines TRBV6-5 with TRBJ1-5, with 7 bases lining up with TRBD1. Unmatched junction bases numbered 8, after V lost 4 bases and J lost 2 bases. This CDR3 region has 16 residues. Germline values: CDR1 MNHEY, CDR2 SVGAGI. The CDR3 coding sequence is TGTGCCAGCAGTTCCCCTCCCACAGGGGGCAATCAGCCCCAGCATTTT. Residues: CASSSPPTGGNQPQHF.